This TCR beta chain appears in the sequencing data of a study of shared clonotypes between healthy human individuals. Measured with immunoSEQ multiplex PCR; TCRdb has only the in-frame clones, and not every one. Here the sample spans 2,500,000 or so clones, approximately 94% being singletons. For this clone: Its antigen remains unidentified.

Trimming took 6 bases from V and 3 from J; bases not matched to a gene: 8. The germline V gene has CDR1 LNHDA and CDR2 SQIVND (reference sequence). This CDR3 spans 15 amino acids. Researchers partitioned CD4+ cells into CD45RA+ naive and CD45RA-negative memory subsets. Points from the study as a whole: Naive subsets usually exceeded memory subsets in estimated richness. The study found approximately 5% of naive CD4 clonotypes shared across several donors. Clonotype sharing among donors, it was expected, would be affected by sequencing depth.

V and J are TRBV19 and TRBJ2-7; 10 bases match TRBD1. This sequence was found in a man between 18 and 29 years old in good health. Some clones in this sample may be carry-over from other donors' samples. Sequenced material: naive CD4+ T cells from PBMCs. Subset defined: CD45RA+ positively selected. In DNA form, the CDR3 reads TGTGCCAGTAGACGGGACAGGGGAGCGTACTACGAGCAGTACTTC. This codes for CASRRDRGAYYEQYF.